The clone carrying this TCR beta chain was detected a few times. This sample is part of a study of CD8+ T cells in alopecia areata. Described treatment: oral pan-JAK inhibitor, 5-10 mg twice daily. Sequencing relied on a cDNA template that was reverse transcribed from extracted RNA. TCRdb's table, derived via immunoSEQ multiplex PCR, lists solely in-frame clones and lacks some. The data contain more than 95,000 clones, 50% to 75% of them singletons. CDR1 and CDR2 (germline): SQVTM, ANQGSEA. V was pared by 4 bases and J by 0 bases, with 6 bases between. CDR3 length: 13 residues. The source material was CD8+ T cells sorted from blood, sampled at week 4, from a patient treated with tofacitinib. V is TRBV29-1 and J is TRBJ2-2, with D unclear. The sequence came from a human donor with alopecia areata. CDR3 bases: TGCAGCGTTGTTATGACGAACACCGGGGAGCTGTTTTTT. This translates into CSVVMTNTGELFF.